This T cell receptor beta chain was retrieved from a study of blood T cell repertoires in COVID-19. The overall study: The United States, Italy and Spain supplied acute and convalescent COVID-19 samples.

CDR1 is MNHEY and CDR2 is SMNVEV in the germline V gene (reference sequence). Deletions cut 8 bases from V and 2 bases from J, with 28 bases between. The CDR3 contains 19 residues. How the authors handled the data: Amplification of reference gene primers was used by the study to estimate nucleated cell counts. Profiling relied on immunoSEQ multiplex PCR, and the TCRdb table lists in-frame clones only, not all of them. V and J calls and clone size come straight from that table; D and trimming were deduced from the DNA. The sample lists 65,000 to 90,000 clones, approximately 81% seen once, with about 4.4% in the top ten.

The clonotype comes from a woman older than 75 with active or convalescent COVID-19. The chain uses TRBV27 and TRBJ1-5; D is ambiguous. Sequencing used peripheral blood. CDR3 region: CASPEPEEGGWWGNQPQHF. CDR3 DNA sequence: TGTGCCAGCCCGGAACCCGAGGAGGGAGGATGGTGGGGCAATCAGCCCCAGCATTTT.